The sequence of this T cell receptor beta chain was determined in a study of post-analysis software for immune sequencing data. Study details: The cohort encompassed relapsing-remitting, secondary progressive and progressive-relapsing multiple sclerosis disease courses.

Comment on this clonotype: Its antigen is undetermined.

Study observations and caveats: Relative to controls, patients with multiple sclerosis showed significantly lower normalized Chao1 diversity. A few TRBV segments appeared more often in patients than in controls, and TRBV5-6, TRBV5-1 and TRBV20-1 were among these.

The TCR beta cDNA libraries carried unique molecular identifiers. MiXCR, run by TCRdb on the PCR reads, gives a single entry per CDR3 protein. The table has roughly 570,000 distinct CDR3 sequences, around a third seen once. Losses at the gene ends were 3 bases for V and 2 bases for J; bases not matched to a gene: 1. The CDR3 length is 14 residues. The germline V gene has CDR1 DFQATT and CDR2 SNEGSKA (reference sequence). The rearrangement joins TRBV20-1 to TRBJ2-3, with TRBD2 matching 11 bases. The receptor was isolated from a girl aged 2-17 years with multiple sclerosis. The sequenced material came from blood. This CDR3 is CSASSGGATDTQYF. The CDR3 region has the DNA TGCAGTGCTAGTAGCGGGGGGGCCACAGATACGCAGTATTTT.